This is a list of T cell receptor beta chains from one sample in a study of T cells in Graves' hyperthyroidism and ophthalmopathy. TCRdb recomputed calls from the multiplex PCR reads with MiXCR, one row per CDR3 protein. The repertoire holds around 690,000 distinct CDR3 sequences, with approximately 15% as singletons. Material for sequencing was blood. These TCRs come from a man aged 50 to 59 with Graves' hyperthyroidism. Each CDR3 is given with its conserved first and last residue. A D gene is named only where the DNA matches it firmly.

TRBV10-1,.,CASSAHINNEQFF
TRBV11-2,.,CASGLSERAGELFF
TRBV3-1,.,CASSRDSNIFSYEQYF
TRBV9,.,CASSVVSGSTDTQYF
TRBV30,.,CAWSRSIRIMNTEAFF
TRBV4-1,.,CASSHGELETQYF
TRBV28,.,CASSLGQYGYTF
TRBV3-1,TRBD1,CASSQAGTGDYGYTF
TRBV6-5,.,CASSYLFSGAGELFF
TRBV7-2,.,CASSYRENNEQFF
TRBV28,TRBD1,CASSRSGGWDNQPQHF
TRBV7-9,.,CASSSRSGYTDTQYF
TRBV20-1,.,CSARQSQETQYF
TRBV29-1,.,CSARSYGDAGRGTQYF
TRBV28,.,CASSLSVSGETEAFF
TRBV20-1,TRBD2,CSARQTSGGPLEQYF
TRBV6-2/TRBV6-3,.,CASRDGAFNEQFF
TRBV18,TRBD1,CASSPRDRGFNEQFF
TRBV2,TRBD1,CASRRTGADEKLFF
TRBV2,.,CASRLGGADTGELFF
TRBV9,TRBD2,CASSGSGPGELFF
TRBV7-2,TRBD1,CASSLVTGLETQYF
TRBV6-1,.,CASSDGGFMNTEAFF
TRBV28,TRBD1,CASSPPQGAATEAFF
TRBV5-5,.,CASSRQNTEAFF
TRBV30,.,CAWSVRRANTEAFF
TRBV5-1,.,CASSQDGPGRTDTQYF
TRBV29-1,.,CSVTGLYTDTQYF
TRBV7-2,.,CASSLDVGIDTQYF
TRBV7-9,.,CASRLSGTANTGELFF
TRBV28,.,CASSSTALNEKLFF
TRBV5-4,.,CASSPSSRVNEQFF
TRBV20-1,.,CSARERFTDTQYF
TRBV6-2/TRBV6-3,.,CASSYPLDRAPPHKSSYEQYF
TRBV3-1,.,CASSQEGQVTRRSYNEQFF
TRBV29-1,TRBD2,CSVPSGSWGEQFF
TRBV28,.,CASNSHIREQYF
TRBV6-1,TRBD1,CASRWTGNSNYGYTF
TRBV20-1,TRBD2,CSARELAASTDTQYF
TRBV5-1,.,CASSRTANNEKLFF
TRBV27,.,CASSLSVYTYEQYF
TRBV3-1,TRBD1,CASRLSGTGNVEQYF
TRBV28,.,CASTEGYGEAFF
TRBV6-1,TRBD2,CASSPAGVSYNEQFF
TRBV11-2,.,CASRSLREGDMDYGYTF
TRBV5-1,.,CASSLDIWNEQFF
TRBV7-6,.,CASSLGPTNYEQYF
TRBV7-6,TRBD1,CASSASAWAGGSPLHF
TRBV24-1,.,CATSDKLTDTQYF
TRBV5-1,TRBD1,CASSDNRQGPTYEQYF
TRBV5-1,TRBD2,CASSLGPSGDTGELFF
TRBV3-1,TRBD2,CASSQVLAGPTDTQYF